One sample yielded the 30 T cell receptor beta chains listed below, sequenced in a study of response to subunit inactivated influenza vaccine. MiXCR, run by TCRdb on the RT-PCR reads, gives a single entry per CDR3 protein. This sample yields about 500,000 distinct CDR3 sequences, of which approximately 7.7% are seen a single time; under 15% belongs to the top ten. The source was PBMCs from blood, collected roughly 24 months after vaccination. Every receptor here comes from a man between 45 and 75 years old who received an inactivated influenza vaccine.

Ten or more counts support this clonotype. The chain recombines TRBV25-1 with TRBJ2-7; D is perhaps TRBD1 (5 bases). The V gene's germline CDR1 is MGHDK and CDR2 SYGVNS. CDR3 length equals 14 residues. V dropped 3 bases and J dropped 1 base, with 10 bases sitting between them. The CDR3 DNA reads TGTGCCAGCAGTGAGCCCGACAGTTCCTACGAGCAGTACTTC. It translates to CASSEPDSSYEQYF.

This chain's CDR3 is CASTKTVGDYNEQFF. The CDR3 DNA reads TGTGCCAGCACCAAAACGGTAGGGGACTACAATGAGCAGTTCTTC. The chain has TRBV5-6 and TRBJ2-1; D might be TRBD1 (5 bases). V was cut by 6 bases and J by 3 bases, with 16 bases left in between. The CDR3 runs to 15 residues. CDR1 and CDR2 (germline): SGHDT, YYEEEE. Variable domain in full (rest from reference TRBV5-6 and TRBJ2-1): DAGVTQSPTHLIKTRGQQVTLRCSPKSGHDTVSWYQQALGQGPQFIFQYYEEEERQRGNFPDRFSGHQFPNYSSELNVNALLLGDSALYLCASTKTVGDYNEQFFGPGTRLTVL.

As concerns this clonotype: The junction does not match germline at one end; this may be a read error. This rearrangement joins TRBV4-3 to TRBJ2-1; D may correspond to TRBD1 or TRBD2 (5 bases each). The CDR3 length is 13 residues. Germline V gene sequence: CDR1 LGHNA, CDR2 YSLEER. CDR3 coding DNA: TGCGCCAGCAGCCAAGATCTACGGGACGAGCGGTTCTTC. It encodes CASSQDLRDERFF.

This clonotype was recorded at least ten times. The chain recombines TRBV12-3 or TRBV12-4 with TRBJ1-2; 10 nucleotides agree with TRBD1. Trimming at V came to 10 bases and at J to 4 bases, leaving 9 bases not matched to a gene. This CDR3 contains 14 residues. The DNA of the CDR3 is TGTGCCATACGGGACAGGGGTCGGGTCTATGGCTACACCTTC. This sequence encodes CAIRDRGRVYGYTF.

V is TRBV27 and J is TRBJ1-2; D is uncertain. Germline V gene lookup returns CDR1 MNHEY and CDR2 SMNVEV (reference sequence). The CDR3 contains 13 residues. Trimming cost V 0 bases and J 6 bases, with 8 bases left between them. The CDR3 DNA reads TGTGCCAGCAGTTTATCTGCCAACCATGGCTACACCTTC. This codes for CASSLSANHGYTF.

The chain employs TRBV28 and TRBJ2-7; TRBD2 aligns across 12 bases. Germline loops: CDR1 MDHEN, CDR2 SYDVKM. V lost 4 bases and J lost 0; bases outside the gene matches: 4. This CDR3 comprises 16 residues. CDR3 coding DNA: TGTGCCAGCAGTTATAGGACTAGCGGGACCTCCTACGAGCAGTACTTC. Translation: CASSYRTSGTSYEQYF. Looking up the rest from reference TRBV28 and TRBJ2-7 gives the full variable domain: DVKVTQSSRYLVKRTGEKVFLECVQDMDHENMFWYRQDPGLGLRLIYFSYDVKMKEKGDIPEGYSVSREKKERFSLILESASTNQTSMYLCASSYRTSGTSYEQYFGPGTRLTVT.

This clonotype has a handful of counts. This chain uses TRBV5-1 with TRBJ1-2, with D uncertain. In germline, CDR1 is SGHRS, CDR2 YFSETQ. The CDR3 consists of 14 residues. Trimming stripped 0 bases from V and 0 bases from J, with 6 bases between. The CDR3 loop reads CASSLERANYGYTF. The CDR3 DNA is TGCGCCAGCAGCTTGGAAAGGGCTAACTATGGCTACACCTTC. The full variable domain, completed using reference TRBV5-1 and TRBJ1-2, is KAGVTQTPRYLIKTRGQQVTLSCSPISGHRSVSWYQQTPGQGLQFLFEYFSETQRNKGNFPGRFSGRQFSNSRSEMNVSTLELGDSALYLCASSLERANYGYTFGSGTRLTVV.

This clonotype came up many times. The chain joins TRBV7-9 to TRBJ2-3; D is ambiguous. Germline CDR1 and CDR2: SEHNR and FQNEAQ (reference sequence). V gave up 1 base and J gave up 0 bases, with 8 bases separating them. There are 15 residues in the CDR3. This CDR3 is CASSLGYQSTDTQYF. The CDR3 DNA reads TGTGCCAGCAGCTTAGGCTACCAAAGCACAGATACGCAGTATTTT.

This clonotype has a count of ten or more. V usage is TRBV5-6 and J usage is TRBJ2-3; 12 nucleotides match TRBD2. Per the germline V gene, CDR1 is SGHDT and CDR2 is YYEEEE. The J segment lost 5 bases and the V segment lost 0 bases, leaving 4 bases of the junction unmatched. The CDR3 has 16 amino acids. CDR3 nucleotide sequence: TGTGCCAGCAGCTTGGGGTCACTAGCGGGAGGAGATACGCAGTATTTT. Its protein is CASSLGSLAGGDTQYF.

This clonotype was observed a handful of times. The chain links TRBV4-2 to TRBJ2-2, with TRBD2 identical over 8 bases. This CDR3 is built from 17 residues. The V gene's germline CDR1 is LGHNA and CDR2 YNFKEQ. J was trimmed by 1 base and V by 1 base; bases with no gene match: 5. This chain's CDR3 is CASSQGAGGKNTGELFF. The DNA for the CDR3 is TGTGCCAGCAGCCAAGGGGCGGGGGGAAAGAACACCGGGGAGCTGTTTTTT.

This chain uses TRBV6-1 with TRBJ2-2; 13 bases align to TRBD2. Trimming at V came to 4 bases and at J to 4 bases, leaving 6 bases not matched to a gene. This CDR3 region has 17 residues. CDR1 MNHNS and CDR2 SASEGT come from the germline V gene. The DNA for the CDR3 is TGTGCCAGCAGTGCGCGGACTAGCGGGAGCGGCACCGGGGAGCTGTTTTTT. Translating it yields CASSARTSGSGTGELFF.

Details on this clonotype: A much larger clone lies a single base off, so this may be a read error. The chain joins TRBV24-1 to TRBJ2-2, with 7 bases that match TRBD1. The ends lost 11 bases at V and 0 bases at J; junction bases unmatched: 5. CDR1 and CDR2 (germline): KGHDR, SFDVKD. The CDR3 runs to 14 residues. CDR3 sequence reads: CAISQGANTGELFF. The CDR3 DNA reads TGTGCCATCAGCCAGGGGGCGAACACCGGGGAGCTGTTTTTT.

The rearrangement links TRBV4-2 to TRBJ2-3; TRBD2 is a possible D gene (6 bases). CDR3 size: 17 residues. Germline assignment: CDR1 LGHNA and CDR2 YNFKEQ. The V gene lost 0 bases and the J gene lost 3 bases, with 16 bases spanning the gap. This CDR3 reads CASSQESRLDRTDTQYF. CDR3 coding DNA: TGTGCCAGCAGCCAAGAGAGCCGACTAGATAGGACAGATACGCAGTATTTT.

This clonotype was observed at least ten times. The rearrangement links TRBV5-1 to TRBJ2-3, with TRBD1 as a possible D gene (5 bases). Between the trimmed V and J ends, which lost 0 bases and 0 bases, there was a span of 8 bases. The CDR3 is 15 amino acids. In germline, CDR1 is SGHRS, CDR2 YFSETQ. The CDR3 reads CASSLAAGSTDTQYF. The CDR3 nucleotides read TGCGCCAGCAGCTTGGCGGCAGGGAGCACAGATACGCAGTATTTT.

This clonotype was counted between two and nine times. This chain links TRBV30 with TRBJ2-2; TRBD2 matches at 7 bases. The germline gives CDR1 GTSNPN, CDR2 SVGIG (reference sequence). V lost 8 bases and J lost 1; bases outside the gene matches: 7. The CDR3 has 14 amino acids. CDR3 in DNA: TGTGCCGGGGGAGAGCGGGAGAACACCGGGGAGCTGTTTTTT. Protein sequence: CAGGERENTGELFF.

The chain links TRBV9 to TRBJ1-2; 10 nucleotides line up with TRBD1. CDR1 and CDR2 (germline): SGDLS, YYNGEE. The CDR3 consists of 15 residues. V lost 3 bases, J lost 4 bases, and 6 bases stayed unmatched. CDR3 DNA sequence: TGTGCCAGCAGCGAGGGGACAGGGGCAAGCTATGGCTACACCTTC. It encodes CASSEGTGASYGYTF.

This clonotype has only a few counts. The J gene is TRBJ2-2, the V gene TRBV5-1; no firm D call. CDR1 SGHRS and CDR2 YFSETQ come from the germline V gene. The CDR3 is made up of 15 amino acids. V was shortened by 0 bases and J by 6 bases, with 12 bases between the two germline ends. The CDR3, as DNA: TGCGCCAGCAGCTTGGATGTACTGGGGTCCGGGGAGCTGTTTTTT. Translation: CASSLDVLGSGELFF.

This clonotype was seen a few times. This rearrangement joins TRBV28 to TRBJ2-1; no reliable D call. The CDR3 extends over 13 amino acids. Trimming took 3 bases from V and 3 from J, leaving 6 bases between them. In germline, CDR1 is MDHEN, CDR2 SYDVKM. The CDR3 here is CASSFINYNEQFF. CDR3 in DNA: TGTGCCAGCAGTTTCATCAACTACAATGAGCAGTTCTTC.

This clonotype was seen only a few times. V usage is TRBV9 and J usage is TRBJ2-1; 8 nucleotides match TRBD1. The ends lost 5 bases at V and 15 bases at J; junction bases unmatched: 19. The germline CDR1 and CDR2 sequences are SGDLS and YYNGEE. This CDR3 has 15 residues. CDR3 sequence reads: CASSQAQGALSGGFF. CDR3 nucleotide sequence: TGTGCCAGCAGTCAAGCTCAGGGGGCACTCTCAGGCGGGTTCTTC.

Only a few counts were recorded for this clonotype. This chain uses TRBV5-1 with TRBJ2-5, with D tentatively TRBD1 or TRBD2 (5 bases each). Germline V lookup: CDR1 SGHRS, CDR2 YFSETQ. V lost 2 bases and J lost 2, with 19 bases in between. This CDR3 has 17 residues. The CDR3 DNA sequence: TGCGCCAGCAGCTTTTCCGGGACGGAGCCCCCACAAGAGACCCAGTACTTC. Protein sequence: CASSFSGTEPPQETQYF.

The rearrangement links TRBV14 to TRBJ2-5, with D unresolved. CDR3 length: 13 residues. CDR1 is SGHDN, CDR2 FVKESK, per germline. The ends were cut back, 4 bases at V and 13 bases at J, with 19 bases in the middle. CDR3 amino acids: CASSPSTNVPPYF. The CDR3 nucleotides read TGTGCCAGCAGCCCCTCAACCAACGTCCCACCGTACTTC. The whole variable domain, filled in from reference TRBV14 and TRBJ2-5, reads EAGVTQFPSHSVIEKGQTVTLRCDPISGHDNLYWYRRVMGKEIKFLLHFVKESKQDESGMPNNRFLAERTGGTYSTLKVQPAELEDSGVYFCASSPSTNVPPYFGPGTRLLVL.

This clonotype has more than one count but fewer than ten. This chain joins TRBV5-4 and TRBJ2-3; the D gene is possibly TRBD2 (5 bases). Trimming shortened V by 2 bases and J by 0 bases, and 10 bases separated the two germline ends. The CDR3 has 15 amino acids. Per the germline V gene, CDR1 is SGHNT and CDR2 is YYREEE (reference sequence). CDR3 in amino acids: CASSFGAGSTDTQYF. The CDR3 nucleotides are TGTGCCAGCAGCTTCGGTGCGGGTAGCACAGATACGCAGTATTTT.

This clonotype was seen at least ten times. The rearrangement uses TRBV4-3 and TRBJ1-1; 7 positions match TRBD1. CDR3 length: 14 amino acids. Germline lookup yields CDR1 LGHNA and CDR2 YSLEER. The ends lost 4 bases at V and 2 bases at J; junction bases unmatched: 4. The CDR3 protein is CASSPGQANTEAFF. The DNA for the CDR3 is TGCGCCAGCAGCCCTGGACAGGCTAACACTGAAGCTTTCTTT.

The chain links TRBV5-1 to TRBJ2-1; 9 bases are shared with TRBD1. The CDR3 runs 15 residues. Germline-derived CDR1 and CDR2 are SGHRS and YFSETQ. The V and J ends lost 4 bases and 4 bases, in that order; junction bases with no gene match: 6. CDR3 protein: CASSNRQGGYNEQFF. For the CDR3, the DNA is TGCGCCAGCAGCAACCGACAGGGGGGATACAATGAGCAGTTCTTC.

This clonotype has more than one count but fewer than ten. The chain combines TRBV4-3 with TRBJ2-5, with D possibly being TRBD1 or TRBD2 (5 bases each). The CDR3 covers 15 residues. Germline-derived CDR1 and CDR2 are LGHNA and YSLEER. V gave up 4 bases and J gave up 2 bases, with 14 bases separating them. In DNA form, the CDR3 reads TGCGCCAGCAGCCCCAGTCGGGGCCAGCAAGAGACCCAGTACTTC. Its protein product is CASSPSRGQQETQYF.

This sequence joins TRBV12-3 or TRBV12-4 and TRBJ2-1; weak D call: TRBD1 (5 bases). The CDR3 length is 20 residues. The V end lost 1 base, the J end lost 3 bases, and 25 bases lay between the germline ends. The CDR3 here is CASSLVSQGGRYLDYNEQFF. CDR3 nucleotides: TGTGCCAGCAGTTTAGTGTCCCAGGGTGGACGCTACTTAGACTACAATGAGCAGTTCTTC.

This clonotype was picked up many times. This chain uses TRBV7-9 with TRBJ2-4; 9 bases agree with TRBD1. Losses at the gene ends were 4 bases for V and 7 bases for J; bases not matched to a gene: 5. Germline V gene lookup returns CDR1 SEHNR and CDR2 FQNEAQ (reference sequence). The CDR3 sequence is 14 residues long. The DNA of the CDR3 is TGTGCCAGCAGCTCAAGGACAGGGGCGAACATTCAGTACTTC. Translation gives CASSSRTGANIQYF.

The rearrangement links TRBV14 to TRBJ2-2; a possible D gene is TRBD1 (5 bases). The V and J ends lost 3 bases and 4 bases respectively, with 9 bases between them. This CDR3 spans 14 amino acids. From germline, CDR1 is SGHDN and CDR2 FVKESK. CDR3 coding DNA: TGTGCCAGCAGCCAGTTGACAGTCACCGGGGAGCTGTTTTTT. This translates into CASSQLTVTGELFF.

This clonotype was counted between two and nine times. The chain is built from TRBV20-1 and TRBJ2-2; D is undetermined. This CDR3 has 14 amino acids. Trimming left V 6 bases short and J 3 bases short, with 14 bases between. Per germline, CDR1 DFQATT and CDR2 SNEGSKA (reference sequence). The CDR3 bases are TGCAGTGCCCGAGGCGCCAGTTACACCGGGGAGCTGTTTTTT. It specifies CSARGASYTGELFF.

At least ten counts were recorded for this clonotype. The CDR3: CSATPWPGTRETQYF. CDR3 bases: TGCAGTGCTACCCCCTGGCCGGGGACCCGAGAGACCCAGTACTTC. The chain is built from TRBV20-1 and TRBJ2-5; tentatively, D is TRBD1 or TRBD2 (5 bases each). Germline V gene data show CDR1 as DFQATT and CDR2 as SNEGSKA (reference sequence). Trimming took 4 bases from V and 4 from J, leaving 19 bases between them. CDR3 size: 15 residues.